This is a list of T cell receptor beta chains from one sample in a study of control samples from healthy donors and cancer patients. The assay was immunoSEQ multiplex PCR, and TCRdb's table has in-frame clones only and misses some. The sample includes about 160,000 clones, 85% to 95% of them seen just once. Sequencing input: blood. Receptors were obtained from a woman between 40 and 55 years old in good health. CDR3s include the opening cysteine and the closing phenylalanine or tryptophan. The D gene is left open where the match is weak. Expanded clones get a size class; other rows say once, few or many, or leave the size out.

j_call | v_call | d_call | clone_size | cdr3_nt | cdr3_aa
TRBJ2-1 | TRBV29-1 | NA | NA | TGCAGCGTTGGACTAGTTTTCGGTGAGCAGTTCTTC | CSVGLVFGEQFF
TRBJ1-1 | TRBV7-9 | TRBD1 | once | TGTGCCAGCAGCTCCCCGACAGGGGGTAACACTGAAGCTTTCTTT | CASSSPTGGNTEAFF
TRBJ2-3 | TRBV7-2 | NA | NA | TGTGCCAGCAGCTCGACAGGAGATACGCAGTATTTT | CASSSTGDTQYF
TRBJ2-7 | TRBV15 | NA | NA | TGTGCCACCAGCAGAGATCAGGCGTCGTACGAGCAGTACTTC | CATSRDQASYEQYF
TRBJ2-1 | TRBV19 | NA | NA | TGTGCCAGTAGTATACTAGGGAATTACAATGAGCAGTTCTTC | CASSILGNYNEQFF
TRBJ2-3 | TRBV11-2 | TRBD2 | NA | TGTGCCAGCAGCCCAGGACTAGCGGGGGAAAGCACAGATACGCAGTATTTT | CASSPGLAGESTDTQYF
TRBJ2-7 | TRBV7-8 | NA | NA | TGTGCCAGCAGCTTAGGGGAGCCGGGACTTGGCTACGAGCAGTACTTC | CASSLGEPGLGYEQYF
TRBJ2-1 | TRBV9 | NA | NA | TGTGCCAGCAGAGCGTCGGGACAAGGGGTGGGTGAGCAGTTCTTC | CASRASGQGVGEQFF
TRBJ1-3 | TRBV7-9 | NA | NA | TGTGCCAGCAGCCTCCGATCAGACAGCTCTGGGAACACCATATATTTT | CASSLRSDSSGNTIYF
TRBJ2-5 | TRBV6-4 | TRBD1 | NA | TGTGCCAGCAGTGCCAAGGACAGGGGCCAAGAGACCCAGTACTTC | CASSAKDRGQETQYF
TRBJ1-1 | TRBV7-2 | TRBD1 | NA | TGTGCCAGCAGTAGACAGGGGCTGAACACTGAAGCTTTCTTT | CASSRQGLNTEAFF
TRBJ2-2 | TRBV10-3 | TRBD1 | NA | TGTGCCATCAGTGTGACAGGGGAAAGGAACACCGGGGAGCTGTTTTTT | CAISVTGERNTGELFF
TRBJ1-1 | TRBV12-3/TRBV12-4 | NA | once | TGTGCCAGCAGTACGGACAGTTCGGAAGCTTTCTTT | CASSTDSSEAFF
TRBJ2-7 | TRBV7-2 | TRBD2 | once | TGTGCCAGCAGCCCGATAGCGGGACCCTACGAGCAGTACTTC | CASSPIAGPYEQYF
TRBJ2-7 | TRBV11-3 | TRBD2 | NA | TGTGCCAGCAGCCCCGGCGGGGGGCTATACGAGCAGTACTTC | CASSPGGGLYEQYF
TRBJ1-1 | TRBV5-1 | TRBD1 | NA | TGCGCCAGCAGAGGGACAGGGGAGACTGAAGCTTTCTTT | CASRGTGETEAFF
TRBJ2-5 | TRBV7-3 | NA | NA | TGTGCCAGCAGTGGTTTAGGCCGAGGGGGAGAGACCCAGTACTTC | CASSGLGRGGETQYF
TRBJ2-7 | TRBV6-5 | NA | NA | TGTGCCAGCAGGGACGGCCGCTCCTACGAGCAGTACTTC | CASRDGRSYEQYF
TRBJ1-2 | TRBV5-4 | NA | NA | TGTGCCAGCAGCGCACAGGGCTATGGCTACACCTTC | CASSAQGYGYTF
TRBJ2-3 | TRBV20-1 | NA | NA | TGCAGTGCTCGTGGTGTACCCTTTATCACAGATACGCAGTATTTT | CSARGVPFITDTQYF
TRBJ2-7 | TRBV19 | TRBD1 | NA | TGTGCCAGTAGTAACCGGGACAGCTACGAGCAGTACTTC | CASSNRDSYEQYF
TRBJ2-1 | TRBV11-3 | TRBD1 | once | TGTGCCAGCAGCCCACCAGGGGGCCGGTACAATGAGCAGTTCTTC | CASSPPGGRYNEQFF
TRBJ1-2 | TRBV7-3 | NA | NA | TGTGCCAGCAGCTTAGATAGTTATGAGAACTATGGCTACACCTTC | CASSLDSYENYGYTF
TRBJ2-2 | TRBV7-2 | TRBD2 | NA | TGTGCCAGCAGCTGGGGACTAGCGGGATCCGGGGAGCTGTTTTTT | CASSWGLAGSGELFF
TRBJ2-7 | TRBV10-3 | TRBD2 | NA | TGTGCCACCACTAAGCAGCGGGAGGTGTCCCACGAGCAGTACTTC | CATTKQREVSHEQYF
TRBJ2-1 | TRBV5-1 | TRBD1 | NA | TGCGCCAGCAGCCTGAACGGACAGGGCGTCAATGAGCAGTTCTTC | CASSLNGQGVNEQFF
TRBJ2-6 | TRBV18 | NA | NA | TGTGCCAGCTCATCGAGCTCTTCTCTGGTAGGGGCCAACGTCCTGACTTTC | CASSSSSSLVGANVLTF
TRBJ2-5 | TRBV19 | NA | NA | TGTGCCAGTAGTGTGACAGTTTTGGAGACCCAGTACTTC | CASSVTVLETQYF
TRBJ1-1 | TRBV5-6 | NA | NA | TGTGCCAGCAGCTTGGGATGGACAGAAGAAGCTTTCTTT | CASSLGWTEEAFF
TRBJ2-7 | TRBV6-2/TRBV6-3 | NA | NA | TGTGCCAGCAGTAATGCTCTCGACCTCAACTACGAGCAGTACTTC | CASSNALDLNYEQYF
TRBJ1-6 | TRBV6-1 | TRBD1 | NA | TGTGCCAGCAGTGATACAGGGGGTAACAATTCACCCCTCCACTTT | CASSDTGGNNSPLHF
TRBJ1-1 | TRBV27 | TRBD1 | NA | TGTGCCAGCAGTTTTCTTGACAGGGGGAATTATCGAACTGAAGCTTTCTTT | CASSFLDRGNYRTEAFF
TRBJ1-2 | TRBV6-2/TRBV6-3 | TRBD1 | NA | TGTGCCAGCAGCCCCGGACAGGGTAAACCCGATGAGGATGGCTACACCTTC | CASSPGQGKPDEDGYTF
TRBJ2-1 | TRBV6-5 | NA | NA | TGTGCCAGCAGGATCTACCAAGGTACTGGCAATGAGCAGTTCTTC | CASRIYQGTGNEQFF
TRBJ2-1 | TRBV6-5 | NA | NA | TGTGCCAGCAGTTACGTTAGGACCAAGACTTACAATGAGCAGTTCTTC | CASSYVRTKTYNEQFF
TRBJ1-1 | TRBV6-6 | NA | NA | TGTGCCAGCAGTCCAGTTGGTCGGGGGCTACGGAACACTGAAGCTTTCTTT | CASSPVGRGLRNTEAFF
TRBJ1-4 | TRBV3-1/TRBV3-2 | TRBD1 | NA | TGTGCCAGCAGCCACCTCGGACAGGGAGGGGAAAAACTGTTTTTT | CASSHLGQGGEKLFF
TRBJ1-5 | TRBV24-1 | NA | NA | TGTGCCACCAGTGGTCCCGGGACACCCGGGACCCAGCATTTT | CATSGPGTPGTQHF
TRBJ2-7 | TRBV4-2 | NA | NA | TGTGCCAGCAGCCAAGATCGACTCGGAAACGAGCAGTACTTC | CASSQDRLGNEQYF
TRBJ1-2 | TRBV10-3 | NA | NA | TGTGCCATCAGTGATCAGGGATATGGCTACACCTTC | CAISDQGYGYTF
TRBJ1-2 | TRBV2 | NA | NA | TGTGCCAGCAGAGGAGGCGACAGGAGCAAAAACTATGGCTACACCTTC | CASRGGDRSKNYGYTF
TRBJ2-2 | TRBV12-3/TRBV12-4 | NA | NA | TGTGCCAGCAGCTACACCGGGGAGCTGTTTTTT | CASSYTGELFF
TRBJ1-1 | TRBV18 | NA | NA | TGTGCCAGCTCATCTAGAGGGCCAAACACTGAAGCTTTCTTT | CASSSRGPNTEAFF
TRBJ1-1 | TRBV30 | NA | NA | TGTGCCTGGATGTCGGGTATGAACACTGAAGCTTTCTTT | CAWMSGMNTEAFF
TRBJ1-5 | TRBV19 | TRBD1 | NA | TGTGCCAGTAGTATCGGGGTTATTAGGGGGCTCTTTAGCAATCAGCCCCAGCATTTT | CASSIGVIRGLFSNQPQHF
TRBJ2-7 | TRBV27 | TRBD2 | NA | TGTGCCAGCAGGCCAGGACTAGCCTCCTACGAGCAGTACTTC | CASRPGLASYEQYF